This T cell receptor beta chain was recorded in a study of T-cell reconstitution after alpha-beta-depleted transplantation in children (dated by TCRdb to 2016 to 2017). Some background on the complete study: The study quantitatively tracked T-cell immune reconstitution after TCRalphabeta/CD19-depleted allogeneic hematopoietic cell transplantation in children using TCR repertoire profiling.

Points the paper makes about the study in general: Over subsequent months, a decline in hyperexpanded clone frequencies was noted, and after one year, T-cell counts and TCRbeta diversity were mostly ascribed to newly produced T cells. In some patients, the high TCRbeta diversity seen at day 60 was put down to recipient T cells and intrathymic progenitors that had survived conditioning. The apparently early recovery of alphabetaT-cell counts about two months after transplant reportedly depended on only several hundred rapidly expanded clones that came from non-depleted graft cells.

Note on this clonotype: Its specific antigen is unknown. Base qualities are not recorded, but no much larger clone differs from it by a single base.

The label giving this sample's treatment or condition can be read as: allogeneic hematopoietic cell transplantation with graft depleted of TCRalphabeta T cells and CD19 B cells. Transplant recipients were children who received TCRalphabeta/CD19-depleted allogeneic hematopoietic cell grafts. Library generation was performed with PCR. Sequencer: Illumina HiSeq 2500. TCR libraries were prepared with molecular barcoding, using unique molecular identifiers to normalize TCRbeta repertoire quantification. The raw public data were reprocessed by TCRdb itself: fastp quality trimming at Q25, MiXCR clonotype calling, in-frame beta chains only. Entries that share a CDR3 protein sequence are merged under the most common genes and DNA. Counted in this sample were fewer than 1 million distinct CDR3 sequences; roughly 15% of them appeared once. About 5% of the sample comes from the top ten. CDR1 is given as MGHRA and CDR2 as YSYEKL, both from the germline V gene. The CDR3 starts with the cysteine, ends with the phenylalanine, and has 18 residues. The entry retains the CDR3 DNA only, 54 bases that are in frame from base 1. The trim is 4 bases for V and 2 bases for J, with a gap of 23 bases between the germline ends.

The receptor was derived from a male patient aged 10 to 17 who had a stem cell transplant for acute lymphoblastic leukemia, so the T cells may come from the graft donor. Material: PBMCs, mostly from graft donor cells, obtained 360 days after TCRalphabeta/CD19-depleted stem cell transplant. The V gene is TRBV4-1 and the J gene is TRBJ2-5; possibly the D gene is TRBD2, per 6 matching bases. The CDR3 in this case is CASSRSRLLARLQETQYF. The DNA sequence reads TGCGCCAGCAGCCGGAGCCGCCTTCTAGCGCGACTACAAGAGACCCAGTACTTC.